One sample yielded the 23 T cell receptor beta chains listed below, sequenced in a study of T cells after yellow fever vaccination. TCRdb re-derived calls from the 5' RACE reads in MiXCR, one entry per CDR3 protein. This repertoire shows some 240,000 distinct CDR3 sequences, around 4.9% found once; its top ten account for 2.5% to 4%. The specimen was CD4+ T cells sorted from PBMCs, collected on the day of the yellow fever booster vaccination. The receptors derive from a young man who received the YFV17D yellow fever vaccine.

This clonotype was seen a few times. V and J are TRBV29-1 and TRBJ1-4; tentatively, D is TRBD1 (5 bases). The CDR3 runs 14 residues. V dropped 4 bases and J dropped 4 bases, with 13 bases sitting between them. In germline, CDR1 is SQVTM, CDR2 ANQGSEA. The CDR3 spells CSVGPGQGNEKLFF. In DNA, the CDR3 is TGCAGCGTTGGTCCCGGGCAGGGTAATGAAAAACTGTTTTTT.

This clonotype was observed a handful of times. The chain combines TRBV7-3 with TRBJ2-1; 9 bases line up with TRBD1. CDR1 is SGHTA and CDR2 is FQGTGA in the germline V gene. Unmatched junction bases numbered 12, after V lost 3 bases and J lost 0 bases. The CDR3 has 19 amino acids. In DNA form, the CDR3 reads TGTGCCAGCAGCTTCCGGGACAGGGCCCCACTAGGCTCCTACAATGAGCAGTTCTTC. Amino acids: CASSFRDRAPLGSYNEQFF.

The chain is built from TRBV18 and TRBJ2-3; D unclear. CDR1 and CDR2 (germline): KGHSH, LQKENI. The V end was cut by 5 bases, the J end by 1 base, with 13 bases between. The CDR3 contains 15 residues. CDR3 nucleotides: TGTGCCAGCTCATTAATAGAATCCGGCACAGATACGCAGTATTTT. Translated: CASSLIESGTDTQYF.

This clonotype was picked up a small number of times. This chain joins TRBV12-3 or TRBV12-4 and TRBJ1-4, with D perhaps TRBD1 (6 bases). This CDR3 has 17 residues. V was pared by 5 bases and J by 0 bases, with 16 bases between. The CDR3 here is CASSPGYRAATNEKLFF. Written as DNA, the CDR3 is TGTGCCAGCAGTCCGGGATACAGGGCAGCAACTAATGAAAAACTGTTTTTT.

The chain couples TRBV28 to TRBJ2-5, with D possibly matching TRBD2 (6 bases). V gave up 1 base and J gave up 1 base, with 10 bases separating them. The CDR3 consists of 15 residues. CDR1 and CDR2 (germline): MDHEN, SYDVKM. The CDR3 loop is CASSLSGGSQETQYF. The CDR3 DNA sequence: TGTGCCAGCAGTTTATCTGGGGGGAGCCAAGAGACCCAGTACTTC.

This clonotype was counted only a few times. The chain uses TRBV24-1 and TRBJ2-1; D gene unclear. Trimming shortened V by 6 bases and J by 7 bases, and 6 bases separated the two germline ends. The CDR3 is 11 residues long. CDR1 is KGHDR, CDR2 SFDVKD, per germline. The CDR3 coding sequence is TGTGCCACCAGTTACGATAATGAGCAGTTCTTC. Amino acid sequence: CATSYDNEQFF.

This clonotype was seen many times. The genes are TRBV5-1 and TRBJ1-4; 12 bases are shared with TRBD1. Germline V gene data show CDR1 as SGHRS and CDR2 as YFSETQ. V was pared by 4 bases and J by 10 bases, with 8 bases of the junction left unmatched. This CDR3 has 15 residues. The CDR3 spells CASSDSGTGGGKLFF. In nucleotides, the CDR3 is TGCGCCAGCAGCGATAGCGGGACAGGGGGCGGAAAACTGTTTTTT.

This chain uses TRBV7-6 with TRBJ2-5; 9 nucleotides match TRBD1. The V gene's germline CDR1 is SGHVS and CDR2 FNYEAQ. The CDR3 consists of 16 residues. V lost 3 bases to trimming and J lost 3 bases; unmatched junction nucleotides: 8. The CDR3 nucleotides read TGTGCCAGCAGCTTCCCTGGACAGGGGTTCAAAGAGACCCAGTACTTC. Its translation is CASSFPGQGFKETQYF.

This clonotype was recorded once. The V and J genes are TRBV5-1 and TRBJ2-3; D perhaps matches TRBD2 (5 bases). The CDR3 has 16 residues. V lost 0 bases to trimming and J lost 5 bases, with 16 bases between them. CDR1 is SGHRS, CDR2 YFSETQ, per germline. The CDR3 spells CASSLGAAGFRDTQYF. For the CDR3, the DNA is TGCGCCAGCAGCTTGGGGGCGGCGGGTTTCAGAGATACGCAGTATTTT. The full variable domain, in which reference TRBV5-1 and TRBJ2-3 provide the parts outside the CDR3, is KAGVTQTPRYLIKTRGQQVTLSCSPISGHRSVSWYQQTPGQGLQFLFEYFSETQRNKGNFPGRFSGRQFSNSRSEMNVSTLELGDSALYLCASSLGAAGFRDTQYFGPGTRLTVL.

This clonotype was counted at least ten times. V and J are TRBV20-1 and TRBJ2-3, with a possible D match to TRBD2 (7 bases). The CDR3 spans 14 residues. Germline CDR1 reads DFQATT; CDR2 reads SNEGSKA (reference sequence). The ends were cut back, 3 bases at V and 2 bases at J, with 12 bases in the middle. The CDR3 DNA follows: TGCAGTGCTAGGAGGGGGGGGCCCACAGATACGCAGTATTTT. Translating gives CSARRGGPTDTQYF.

The table lists this clonotype with a few counts. The rearrangement uses TRBV18 and TRBJ1-3; 8 bases map to TRBD1. J was trimmed by 4 bases and V by 2 bases; bases with no gene match: 7. The V gene's germline CDR1 is KGHSH and CDR2 LQKENI. The CDR3 length is 16 residues. The CDR3 loop reads CASSPGQGGRGNTIYF. CDR3 in DNA: TGTGCCAGCTCACCAGGACAGGGAGGCAGAGGAAACACCATATATTTT. The whole variable domain, remainder taken from reference TRBV18 and TRBJ1-3, is NAGVMQNPRHLVRRRGQEARLRCSPMKGHSHVYWYRQLPEEGLKFMVYLQKENIIDESGMPKERFSAEFPKEGPSILRIQQVVRGDSAAYFCASSPGQGGRGNTIYFGEGSWLTVV.

There are a few counts of this clonotype. This chain uses TRBV12-3 or TRBV12-4 with TRBJ1-1; no reliable D call. Trimming removed 2 bases from V and 1 base from J, with 8 bases in between. The length of the CDR3 is 14 residues. For the CDR3, the DNA is TGTGCCAGCAGTTTAATACGGAGGAACACTGAAGCTTTCTTT. Its translation: CASSLIRRNTEAFF.

This clonotype was recorded many times. The chain couples TRBV4-2 to TRBJ2-3; 10 positions agree with TRBD2. The V segment lost 1 base and the J segment 2 bases; nucleotides outside the gene matches: 9. Germline V lookup: CDR1 LGHNA, CDR2 YNFKEQ. The CDR3 spans 18 residues. The CDR3 sequence is CASSQVITTSGVTDTQYF. The DNA of the CDR3 is TGTGCCAGCAGCCAAGTTATAACCACTAGCGGGGTCACAGATACGCAGTATTTT.

In this sample, this clonotype turned up many times. The chain combines TRBV5-1 with TRBJ1-6, with D possibly TRBD1 on 6 matching bases. Trimming cost V 2 bases and J 5 bases, with 11 bases left between them. Germline-derived CDR1 and CDR2 are SGHRS and YFSETQ. This CDR3 comprises 15 residues. The CDR3 bases are TGCGCCAGCAGCTTTCAGGGGATGGATAATTCACCCCTCCACTTT. This translates into CASSFQGMDNSPLHF.

The chain is built from TRBV18 and TRBJ1-1; D possibly corresponds to TRBD1 (5 bases). Germline-derived CDR1 and CDR2 are KGHSH and LQKENI. The CDR3 is made up of 12 amino acids. V lost 3 bases to trimming and J lost 8 bases, with 10 bases between them. The CDR3 spells CASSPDSQEAFF. The CDR3 DNA sequence: TGTGCCAGCTCACCTGACAGTCAAGAAGCTTTCTTT.

This clonotype was recorded at least ten times. The CDR3 sequence: CASSSDRSRQVAFYEQYV. The CDR3 nucleotides read TGTGCCAGCAGCTCCGACCGGAGTAGACAGGTTGCCTTCTACGAGCAGTACGTC. The gene calls are TRBV7-9 and TRBJ2-7; D is possibly TRBD1 (6 bases). The length of the CDR3 is 18 residues. Germline loops: CDR1 SEHNR, CDR2 FQNEAQ (reference sequence). Trimming removed 4 bases at V and 3 bases at J, with 25 bases between.

This clonotype was seen more than once but under ten times. The gene calls are TRBV6-5 and TRBJ1-2; TRBD1 is a possible D gene (6 bases). V lost 7 bases to trimming and J lost 6 bases, with 18 bases between them. Germline CDR1 is MNHEY and CDR2 is SVGAGI. The CDR3 covers 14 residues. CDR3 coding DNA: TGTGCCAGCAACCCCTGGACAGTAGAAAATGGCTACACCTTC. Protein sequence: CASNPWTVENGYTF.

CDR3 amino acids: CASSLRWLQFF. The CDR3 nucleotides are TGTGCCAGCAGCCTCCGATGGTTGCAGTTCTTC. The chain joins TRBV7-9 to TRBJ2-1; D is ambiguous. Germline V lookup: CDR1 SEHNR, CDR2 FQNEAQ (reference sequence). CDR3 length: 11 residues. Trimming removed 5 bases from V and 12 bases from J, with 11 bases in between.

This clonotype was detected once. The V call is TRBV28, the J call TRBJ1-2, with 7 positions matching TRBD1. V was pared by 6 bases and J by 3 bases, with 7 bases of the junction left unmatched. Germline loops: CDR1 MDHEN, CDR2 SYDVKM. CDR3 length: 14 amino acids. The CDR3 region has the DNA TGTGCCAGCAGCAACCGGGACAGTTACTATGGCTACACCTTC. Translated, it gives CASSNRDSYYGYTF.

This clonotype was seen only a few times. This rearrangement joins TRBV5-1 to TRBJ1-1; no firm D call. The CDR3 consists of 16 residues. Germline V gene lookup returns CDR1 SGHRS and CDR2 YFSETQ. V was cut by 4 bases and J by 0 bases, with 16 bases left in between. For the CDR3, the DNA is TGCGCCAGCAGCGCCACCCCCGGGTTTATGAACACTGAAGCTTTCTTT. Amino acids: CASSATPGFMNTEAFF.

In this sample, this clonotype turned up many times. This chain connects TRBV5-6 to TRBJ2-1, with TRBD2 matching 12 bases. CDR3 length equals 17 residues. V lost 5 bases, J lost 7 bases, and 13 bases stayed unmatched. Looked up from germline, CDR1 is SGHDT and CDR2 is YYEEEE. This chain's CDR3 is CASSSWARTSGENEQFF. CDR3 bases: TGTGCCAGCAGTTCCTGGGCCAGGACTAGCGGGGAGAATGAGCAGTTCTTC.

V gene TRBV18 combines with J gene TRBJ1-5; TRBD1 aligns across 8 bases. Germline V gene sequence: CDR1 KGHSH, CDR2 LQKENI. V was pared by 5 bases and J by 5 bases, with 8 bases of the junction left unmatched. The CDR3 spans 15 residues. CDR3 coding DNA: TGTGCCAGCTCAGAGTGGACAGGGATAGATCAGCCCCAGCATTTT. This gives the protein CASSEWTGIDQPQHF.

In this sample, this clonotype turned up many times. The chain has TRBV19 and TRBJ2-7; the match to TRBD1 covers 7 bases. The CDR3 runs 14 residues. CDR1 is LNHDA, CDR2 SQIVND, per germline (reference sequence). J lost 2 bases, V lost 2 bases, and 3 bases had no gene match. The CDR3: CASSIRTGPYEQYF. The CDR3, as DNA: TGTGCCAGTAGTATACGGACAGGACCCTACGAGCAGTACTTC.